This T cell receptor beta chain was sequenced in a study of Graves' ophthalmopathy and Graves' hyperthyroidism. Overall study results and limits: With a specificity of under 85% and a sensitivity of 70% to 71%, the model predicted ophthalmopathy progression. A 13-signature model separated ophthalmopathy from stable hyperthyroidism, reaching 85% to 90% sensitivity and 80% to 83% specificity cross-validated.

CDR1 MNHNY and CDR2 SVGAGI come from the germline V gene (reference sequence). Trimming pared 1 base from V and 0 bases from J, leaving 10 bases between. The CDR3 sequence is 17 residues long. Transcripts of RNA were the source for amplifying TCR beta CDR3 regions. First-round RT-PCR with HTBI primers preceded a second-round multiplex PCR. From the multiplex PCR reads, TCRdb called clonotypes with MiXCR, one entry per CDR3 protein. The repertoire holds around 600,000 distinct CDR3 sequences, with about 41% as singletons. As concerns this clonotype: Its target is unknown.

The sample consisted of peripheral blood. The TCR was taken from an adult man with Graves' ophthalmopathy. V is TRBV6-6 and J is TRBJ2-6, with D unclear. CDR3 loop: CASSYLGSLSGANVLTF. DNA of the CDR3: TGTGCCAGCAGTTACTTGGGAAGCCTCTCTGGGGCCAACGTCCTGACTTTC.